What follows are 6 T cell receptor beta chains derived from one specimen sequenced in a study of CD8+ T cells in alopecia areata. It was cDNA, reverse transcribed from extracted RNA, that served as the sequencing template. Repertoires were generated with immunoSEQ multiplex PCR, while TCRdb's copy carries only in-frame clones and drops some. In the table there are about 98,000 clones, nearly 45% of which are singletons. The specimen sequenced was CD4+ T cells sorted from blood. The origin of the receptors is a human donor with alopecia areata.

The table lists this clone with a count of one. The chain recombines TRBV29-1 with TRBJ2-3; D gene unclear. This CDR3 has 13 amino acids. V dropped 7 bases and J dropped 2 bases, with 13 bases sitting between them. The germline V gene encodes CDR1 SQVTM and CDR2 ANQGSEA. CDR3 amino acids: CSALGSSTDTQYF. DNA for the CDR3: TGCAGCGCCCTAGGGTCCTCCACAGATACGCAGTATTTT.

The chain couples TRBV4-1 to TRBJ2-7; 9 nucleotides align to TRBD1. V dropped 4 bases and J dropped 4; count of bases not matched to a gene: 2. The CDR3 is 13 amino acids. The germline gives CDR1 MGHRA, CDR2 YSYEKL. In DNA form, the CDR3 reads TGCGCCAGCAGCCTGGACAGGGGTTACGAGCAGTACTTC. Its protein is CASSLDRGYEQYF.

This clone was seen more than once but under ten times. J is TRBJ2-5 and V is TRBV29-1; possibly TRBD2 for D (7 bases). Germline loops: CDR1 SQVTM, CDR2 ANQGSEA. The V end was cut by 3 bases, the J end by 7 bases, with 15 bases between. The CDR3 covers 13 residues. CDR3 region: CSVDRRGGGTQYF. The CDR3 bases are TGCAGCGTTGATAGGAGGGGAGGGGGGACCCAGTACTTC.

This rearrangement joins TRBV29-1 to TRBJ2-1, with TRBD1 matching over 12 bases. J was trimmed by 8 bases and V by 6 bases; bases with no gene match: 8. The germline gives CDR1 SQVTM, CDR2 ANQGSEA. CDR3 length: 14 amino acids. The CDR3 sequence: CSVDPGQGAYEQFF. The CDR3 DNA follows: TGCAGCGTCGATCCGGGACAGGGGGCATATGAGCAGTTCTTC.

This chain links TRBV29-1 with TRBJ2-3; TRBD1 is a possible D gene (6 bases). The germline CDR1 and CDR2 sequences are SQVTM and ANQGSEA. The CDR3 is 13 residues long. V was pared by 6 bases and J by 6 bases, with 16 bases between. This CDR3 reads CSVQRGSEDTQYF. DNA for the CDR3: TGCAGCGTCCAAAGGGGGAGCGAGGATACGCAGTATTTT.

This clone was counted only a few times. The chain joins TRBV19 to TRBJ2-3; D is possibly TRBD2 (5 bases). Germline V gives CDR1 LNHDA, CDR2 SQIVND (reference sequence). With 10 bases removed from V and 2 bases from J, the gap between germline ends came to 13 bases. The CDR3 spans 13 residues. The CDR3 DNA is TGTGCCACCCGCGGGCAGTCCACAGATACGCAGTATTTT. Amino acids: CATRGQSTDTQYF. Together with reference TRBV19 and TRBJ2-3, the CDR3 gives the full variable domain: DGGITQSPKYLFRKEGQNVTLSCEQNLNHDAMYWYRQDPGQGLRLIYYSQIVNDFQKGDIAEGYSVSREKKESFPLTVTSAQKNPTAFYLCATRGQSTDTQYFGPGTRLTVL.